What follows are 8 T cell receptor beta chains derived from one specimen sequenced in a study of blood T cell repertoires in COVID-19. This table comes from immunoSEQ multiplex PCR, and its TCRdb copy is limited to in-frame clones, with some not included. The profile shows about 210,000 clones, about 90% of them singletons. The sample consisted of peripheral blood. The receptor source for this set is a man aged 25-45 years with acute or convalescent COVID-19.

The chain carries TRBV14 and TRBJ2-5; TRBD2 agrees at 12 bases. CDR3 length: 17 residues. The trim removed 4 bases at V and 3 bases at J, leaving 9 bases unmatched. CDR1 is SGHDN and CDR2 is FVKESK in the germline V gene. CDR3 nucleotide sequence: TGTGCCAGCAGCCTCATTGAGAGACTAGCGGGAGAAGAGACCCAGTACTTC. Its protein product is CASSLIERLAGEETQYF.

The rearrangement joins TRBV11-2 to TRBJ2-7, with D possibly TRBD1 on 6 matching bases. In germline, CDR1 is SGHAT, CDR2 FQNNGV. The CDR3 runs to 17 residues. The V end lost 5 bases, the J end lost 0 bases, and 20 bases lay between the germline ends. Here the CDR3 DNA reads TGTGCCAGCAGCCCCAAACCCGTGGACAGCTTCTCCTACGAGCAGTACTTC. This encodes CASSPKPVDSFSYEQYF.

The V and J genes are TRBV14 and TRBJ1-6; possible D gene TRBD1, 6 bases. Germline loops: CDR1 SGHDN, CDR2 FVKESK. The CDR3 totals 13 residues. Trimming took 4 bases from V and 11 from J, leaving 12 bases between them. The CDR3 DNA is TGTGCCAGCAGCCTTAAAACAGGGACACCCCTCCACTTT. This encodes CASSLKTGTPLHF. The full variable domain, with the rest looked up from reference TRBV14 and TRBJ1-6, is EAGVTQFPSHSVIEKGQTVTLRCDPISGHDNLYWYRRVMGKEIKFLLHFVKESKQDESGMPNNRFLAERTGGTYSTLKVQPAELEDSGVYFCASSLKTGTPLHFGNGTRLTVT.

V and J are TRBV19 and TRBJ1-1; D might be TRBD1 (5 bases). This CDR3 contains 12 residues. Between the trimmed V and J ends, which lost 1 base and 5 bases, there was a span of 5 bases. CDR1 and CDR2 (germline): LNHDA, SQIVND (reference sequence). CDR3 loop: CASSIGTTEAFF. In nucleotides, the CDR3 is TGTGCCAGTAGTATAGGGACAACTGAAGCTTTCTTT.

The genes are TRBV7-8 and TRBJ2-7; TRBD2 might be the D (8 bases). This CDR3 has 16 residues. The germline CDR1 and CDR2 sequences are SGHVS and FQNEAQ. V gave up 5 bases and J gave up 12 bases, with 29 bases separating them. CDR3 region: CASSPGGDSTYLTGYF. CDR3 sequence (DNA): TGTGCCAGCAGCCCGGGGGGGGACAGCACTTACTTGACGGGGTACTTC.

The genes are TRBV7-2 and TRBJ2-5; the D gene is possibly TRBD1 (6 bases). Looked up from germline, CDR1 is SGHTA and CDR2 is FQGNSA. V lost 5 bases, J lost 5 bases, and 18 bases lay in between. The CDR3 has 15 amino acids. CDR3 bases: TGTGCCAGCAGCCACGGAGTGGGGGCATCCGAGACCCAGTACTTC. Protein sequence: CASSHGVGASETQYF.

This rearrangement joins TRBV28 to TRBJ1-2; no firm D call. The germline V gene has CDR1 MDHEN and CDR2 SYDVKM. The CDR3 has 12 amino acids. Trimming took 6 bases from V and 7 from J, leaving 12 bases between them. The CDR3 region has the DNA TGTGCCAGCAGCCCTCTATCAGGTGGCTACACCTTC. Translation: CASSPLSGGYTF.

The rearrangement links TRBV29-1 to TRBJ1-1; 7 nucleotides agree with TRBD1. V shed 4 bases and J 8 bases; nucleotides not matched to a gene: 7. Looked up from germline, CDR1 is SQVTM and CDR2 is ANQGSEA. The CDR3 is 12 residues long. CDR3 DNA: TGCAGCGTTGTTCGAACAGGGGCAGAAGCTTTCTTT. It is translated as CSVVRTGAEAFF.